Shown below are 30 T cell receptor beta chains from a single sample sequenced in a study of blood T cell repertoires in COVID-19 (dated by TCRdb to 2020 to 2021). Library method: the immunoSEQ multiplex PCR assay. The source is immuneACCESS, and TCRdb retained only in-frame sequences with V and J called. Part of the clones is not carried over; for the studies checked, unresolved V genes explain less than half of this, and the remainder is unexplained. This sample comprises under 200,000 clones, 80% to 90% of them detected only once. Clones ranked in the top ten supply 3% to 4.5% of the sample. The sequenced material came from peripheral blood. The origin of the receptors is a woman aged 55-69 years who had recovered from COVID-19.

The chain has TRBV19 and TRBJ2-5; D possibly corresponds to TRBD1 (5 bases). Germline V CDR1 and CDR2: LNHDA, SQIVND (reference sequence). CDR3 length: 15 amino acids. In DNA, the CDR3 is TGTGCGAGCCGGGCCCAGGGCGCTATCAGTGAGACCCAGTACTTC. It is translated as CASRAQGAISETQYF.

The rearrangement uses TRBV7-2 and TRBJ1-5, with D unresolved. V was cut by 0 bases and J by 7 bases, with 13 bases left in between. The CDR3 has 15 residues. Germline lookup yields CDR1 SGHTA and CDR2 FQGNSA. CDR3 bases: TGTGCCAGCAGCTTAGCGCGGCAGCCTGGGCAGCCCCAGCATTTT. Residues: CASSLARQPGQPQHF.

The chain is built from TRBV2 and TRBJ2-3; TRBD2 agrees at 13 bases. Germline assignment: CDR1 SNHLY and CDR2 FYNNEI. This CDR3 region has 16 residues. The V segment lost 6 bases and the J segment 4 bases; nucleotides outside the gene matches: 7. Written as DNA, the CDR3 is TGTGCCAGCAGCCTCCGGACTAGCGGGGGCCCAGATACGCAGTATTTT. Amino acid sequence: CASSLRTSGGPDTQYF.

The CDR3 coding sequence is TGCGCCAGCAGCTCCCCGGGACAGGAGCAGTACTTC. Its translation is CASSSPGQEQYF. V is TRBV5-1 and J is TRBJ2-7; 7 bases fit TRBD1. Per the germline V gene, CDR1 is SGHRS and CDR2 is YFSETQ. V dropped 3 bases and J dropped 7; count of bases not matched to a gene: 4. The CDR3 consists of 12 residues.

The J gene is TRBJ1-5, the V gene TRBV28; a possible D gene is TRBD1 (5 bases). The CDR3 is 15 residues long. Germline-derived CDR1 and CDR2 are MDHEN and SYDVKM. The V gene lost 6 bases and the J gene lost 0 bases, with 12 bases spanning the gap. CDR3 sequence: CASRSPGYSNQPQHF. The CDR3 DNA reads TGTGCCAGCAGGTCACCAGGGTATAGCAATCAGCCCCAGCATTTT.

This clone was observed once. This chain connects TRBV2 to TRBJ1-1; D unresolved. This CDR3 has 14 residues. V shed 6 bases and J shed 0 bases, with 11 bases lying between them. Germline lookup yields CDR1 SNHLY and CDR2 FYNNEI. The CDR3: CASRLGGMNTEAFF. Here the CDR3 DNA reads TGTGCCAGCAGACTTGGTGGTATGAACACTGAAGCTTTCTTT.

The chain joins TRBV28 to TRBJ2-3; 10 bases agree with TRBD2. Looked up from germline, CDR1 is MDHEN and CDR2 is SYDVKM. CDR3 length: 15 residues. The trim removed 4 bases at V and 1 base at J, leaving 2 bases unmatched. The CDR3 nucleotides read TGTGCCAGCAGTTCCGGGACTAGCGGCACAGATACGCAGTATTTT. It specifies CASSSGTSGTDTQYF. The full variable domain, in which reference TRBV28 and TRBJ2-3 provide the parts outside the CDR3, is DVKVTQSSRYLVKRTGEKVFLECVQDMDHENMFWYRQDPGLGLRLIYFSYDVKMKEKGDIPEGYSVSREKKERFSLILESASTNQTSMYLCASSSGTSGTDTQYFGPGTRLTVL.

This clone showed up just once. This sequence joins TRBV18 and TRBJ2-1, with 7 bases fitting TRBD2. This CDR3 contains 16 residues. V gave up 1 base and J gave up 5 bases; unmatched junction bases: 8. Germline V CDR1 and CDR2: KGHSH, LQKENI. The CDR3 sequence is CASSPQQRGKNNEQFF. DNA of the CDR3: TGTGCCAGCTCACCACAGCAGCGGGGTAAGAACAATGAGCAGTTCTTC.

This clone is a singleton in its sample. The CDR3 here is CSVETGGDSYEQYF. The CDR3 DNA sequence: TGCAGCGTTGAGACAGGCGGCGACTCCTACGAGCAGTACTTC. The chain carries TRBV29-1 and TRBJ2-7; tentative D call: TRBD1 (6 bases). The V end lost 3 bases, the J end lost 0 bases, and 12 bases lay between the germline ends. The CDR3 runs to 14 residues. Germline V gene lookup returns CDR1 SQVTM and CDR2 ANQGSEA.

This chain connects TRBV5-1 to TRBJ1-2, with 8 bases aligning to TRBD1. The CDR3 extends over 16 amino acids. Germline-derived CDR1 and CDR2 are SGHRS and YFSETQ. Trimming removed 4 bases from V and 3 bases from J; junction bases left unmatched: 11. CDR3 residues: CASSLGTGGSDYGYTF. DNA of the CDR3: TGCGCCAGCAGCCTAGGGACAGGCGGGTCCGACTATGGCTACACCTTC.

The rearrangement uses TRBV3-1 (or the pseudogene TRBV3-2) and TRBJ1-2; D is ambiguous. Deletions cut 4 bases from V and 8 bases from J, with 14 bases between. Germline V gene sequence: CDR1 LGHDT, CDR2 YNNKEL (reference sequence). The CDR3 has 13 amino acids. The CDR3 DNA reads as TGTGCCAGCAGCCCTGGTTGGGAGAGGGGCTACACCTTC. This codes for CASSPGWERGYTF.

This chain links TRBV11-2 with TRBJ2-7; D unresolved. This CDR3 has 14 amino acids. Trimming cost V 4 bases and J 0 bases, with 10 bases left between them. Germline CDR1 and CDR2: SGHAT and FQNNGV. CDR3 DNA sequence: TGTGCCAGCAGCTCTACCTTAAGCTCCTACGAGCAGTACTTC. Translated, it gives CASSSTLSSYEQYF.

The chain employs TRBV18 and TRBJ2-7; TRBD2 matches at 7 bases. The CDR3 is 12 amino acids. Unmatched junction bases numbered 3, after V lost 3 bases and J lost 7 bases. Germline CDR1 and CDR2: KGHSH and LQKENI. CDR3: CASSPPGGEQYF. The CDR3 bases are TGTGCCAGCTCACCTCCCGGGGGGGAGCAGTACTTC. The complete variable domain, with remaining parts taken from reference TRBV18 and TRBJ2-7, reads NAGVMQNPRHLVRRRGQEARLRCSPMKGHSHVYWYRQLPEEGLKFMVYLQKENIIDESGMPKERFSAEFPKEGPSILRIQQVVRGDSAAYFCASSPPGGEQYFGPGTRLTVT.

The chain is built from TRBV5-1 and TRBJ2-3; 9 bases match TRBD2. V lost 1 base, J lost 5 bases, and 5 bases stayed unmatched. Germline V gives CDR1 SGHRS, CDR2 YFSETQ. This CDR3 contains 15 residues. The CDR3 sequence: CASSLNSGGVDTQYF. The CDR3 DNA is TGCGCCAGCAGCTTGAATAGCGGGGGTGTAGATACGCAGTATTTT.

The V gene is TRBV5-4, the J gene TRBJ2-7; TRBD1 agrees at 7 bases. The J segment lost 5 bases and the V segment lost 0 bases, leaving 11 bases of the junction unmatched. Looked up from germline, CDR1 is SGHNT and CDR2 is YYREEE (reference sequence). This CDR3 is 16 amino acids long. CDR3 nucleotides: TGTGCCAGCAGCTTGGAATCAGGGGGACACCTGGACGAGCAGTACTTC. It codes for CASSLESGGHLDEQYF.

The DNA of the CDR3 is TGTGCCAGCAGCTTGTTTACTCTCACTGAAGCTTTCTTT. Protein: CASSLFTLTEAFF. The rearrangement joins TRBV5-5 to TRBJ1-1; no clear D gene. This CDR3 contains 13 residues. The V end was cut by 1 base, the J end by 4 bases, with 8 bases between. Germline assignment: CDR1 SGHKS and CDR2 YYEKEE (reference sequence). The full variable domain, with the rest looked up from reference TRBV5-5 and TRBJ1-1, is DAGVTQSPTHLIKTRGQQVTLRCSPISGHKSVSWYQQVLGQGPQFIFQYYEKEERGRGNFPDRFSARQFPNYSSELNVNALLLGDSALYLCASSLFTLTEAFFGQGTRLTVV.

The chain has TRBV27 and TRBJ2-2; 8 positions match TRBD1. V dropped 7 bases and J dropped 5; count of bases not matched to a gene: 15. Germline CDR1 reads MNHEY; CDR2 reads SMNVEV (reference sequence). The CDR3 spans 17 residues. The CDR3 bases are TGTGCCAGCAAAAAACTTCAGGGGGCGGATGGAACCGGGGAGCTGTTTTTT. It codes for CASKKLQGADGTGELFF.

This chain links TRBV28 with TRBJ1-2; D is unresolved. The V gene lost 2 bases and the J gene lost 4 bases, with 8 bases spanning the gap. The germline V gene has CDR1 MDHEN and CDR2 SYDVKM. The CDR3 length is 13 residues. The CDR3 loop is CASSLESPYGYTF. CDR3 nucleotide sequence: TGTGCCAGCAGTTTAGAGTCCCCCTATGGCTACACCTTC.

This rearrangement joins TRBV6-4 to TRBJ2-1; 9 positions agree with TRBD1. V gave up 6 bases and J gave up 5 bases; unmatched junction bases: 5. Germline V CDR1 and CDR2: MRHNA, SNTAGT. The CDR3 totals 14 residues. The CDR3 protein is CASSRQGGNNEQFF. The DNA of the CDR3 is TGTGCCAGCAGCAGACAGGGGGGGAACAATGAGCAGTTCTTC.

The chain combines TRBV14 with TRBJ2-7, with a possible D match to TRBD2 (6 bases). Germline lookup yields CDR1 SGHDN and CDR2 FVKESK. Trimming removed 5 bases at V and 6 bases at J, with 11 bases between. The CDR3 runs to 12 residues. The CDR3 region is CASSKTSAEQYF. CDR3 in DNA: TGTGCCAGCAGCAAGACTAGTGCCGAGCAGTACTTC.

The V gene is TRBV29-1, the J gene TRBJ2-2; D not resolved. V lost 6 bases to trimming and J lost 5 bases, with 7 bases between them. The germline CDR1 and CDR2 sequences are SQVTM and ANQGSEA. The CDR3 totals 11 residues. The CDR3 is CSVGGTGELFF. For the CDR3, the DNA is TGCAGCGTCGGCGGTACCGGGGAGCTGTTTTTT.

The chain combines TRBV5-1 with TRBJ1-5; D is perhaps TRBD1 (5 bases). With 2 bases removed from V and 4 bases from J, the gap between germline ends came to 7 bases. The germline V gene encodes CDR1 SGHRS and CDR2 YFSETQ. The CDR3 length is 13 residues. CDR3 DNA sequence: TGCGCCAGCAGCTTCGGGGGAAATCAGCCCCAGCATTTT. Its translation is CASSFGGNQPQHF.

The rearrangement uses TRBV5-1 and TRBJ1-6, with D perhaps TRBD1 (5 bases). The CDR3 totals 16 residues. The germline CDR1 and CDR2 sequences are SGHRS and YFSETQ. V dropped 1 base and J dropped 1 base, with 9 bases sitting between them. DNA for the CDR3: TGCGCCAGCAGCTTGTCCGGGGGTTCCTATAATTCACCCCTCCACTTT. It encodes CASSLSGGSYNSPLHF.

This chain joins TRBV29-1 and TRBJ1-1; D may be TRBD1 (5 bases). From germline, CDR1 is SQVTM and CDR2 ANQGSEA. CDR3 length: 11 residues. The CDR3 nucleotides are TGCAGTTTCGACAGGAACACTGAAGCTTTCTTT. Translated, it gives CSFDRNTEAFF.

CDR3 loop: CASRTGNQPQHF. CDR3 nucleotides: TGTGCCAGCAGGACAGGTAATCAGCCCCAGCATTTT. The chain joins TRBV25-1 to TRBJ1-5, with D maybe TRBD1 (6 bases). V was trimmed by 6 bases and J by 4 bases, leaving 7 bases between them. CDR1 is MGHDK, CDR2 SYGVNS, per germline. The CDR3 covers 12 residues.

The chain uses TRBV7-8 and TRBJ1-2, with D possibly TRBD1 on 6 matching bases. Germline CDR1 and CDR2: SGHVS and FQNEAQ. Trimming cost V 5 bases and J 8 bases, with 12 bases left between them. There are 12 residues in the CDR3. The CDR3 DNA is TGTGCCAGCAGCCGCCACAGGGACGGCTACACCTTC. It is translated as CASSRHRDGYTF.

This chain joins TRBV5-8 and TRBJ2-5, with a weak D call TRBD1 (7 bases). Germline loops: CDR1 SGHTS, CDR2 YDEGEE. The CDR3 spans 15 residues. Between the trimmed V and J ends, which lost 3 bases and 4 bases, there was a span of 16 bases. CDR3 sequence (DNA): TGTGCCAGCAGCTGGGGGGACAGTTTTTCAGAGACCCAGTACTTC. Its translation is CASSWGDSFSETQYF.

CDR3 sequence (DNA): TGTGCCATCCGCAACGCAGGACAAAACTACAATGAGCAGTTCTTC. This translates into CAIRNAGQNYNEQFF. V usage is TRBV10-3 and J usage is TRBJ2-1; a weak D match, TRBD1 (5 bases). The germline V gene has CDR1 ENHRY and CDR2 SYGVKD. The CDR3 is made up of 15 amino acids. The V end lost 8 bases, the J end lost 3 bases, and 17 bases lay between the germline ends.

This chain joins TRBV12-3 or TRBV12-4 and TRBJ1-1; D is unresolved. The CDR3 spans 13 residues. V lost 5 bases and J 0 bases, leaving 7 bases between the germline ends. CDR3 nucleotide sequence: TGTGCCAGCAGTCTACAGCTGAACACTGAAGCTTTCTTT. Amino acid sequence: CASSLQLNTEAFF.

The chain couples TRBV12-3 or TRBV12-4 to TRBJ1-1; D unclear. CDR3 length: 13 residues. The germline V and J ends were trimmed by 5 bases and 0 bases, with 7 bases remaining between them. CDR3 region: CASSGRLNTEAFF. DNA for the CDR3: TGTGCCAGCAGTGGGAGATTGAACACTGAAGCTTTCTTT.